These 29 T cell receptor beta chains originate from one sample sequenced in a study of blood T cell repertoires in COVID-19. Only in-frame clones appear in the TCRdb table, and some are missing; sequencing was by immunoSEQ multiplex PCR. The table shows about 210,000 clones, with 83% occurring only once. What was sequenced was peripheral blood. The receptors come from a woman between 50 and 59 years old with acute or convalescent COVID-19.

The gene calls are TRBV5-4 and TRBJ2-5; 7 bases are a match to TRBD2. CDR3 length: 15 amino acids. V was clipped by 5 bases and J by 1 base; unmatched bases: 8. Germline V lookup: CDR1 SGHNT, CDR2 YYREEE (reference sequence). This CDR3 is CASSLTSRPQETQYF. Written as DNA, the CDR3 is TGTGCCAGCAGTTTGACTAGCCGACCCCAAGAGACCCAGTACTTC.

The chain couples TRBV4-1 to TRBJ1-2, with 9 bases matching TRBD1. V gave up 1 base and J gave up 7 bases; unmatched junction bases: 1. In germline, CDR1 is MGHRA, CDR2 YSYEKL. This CDR3 has 13 residues. The CDR3 loop is CASSQGTGVGYTF. DNA for the CDR3: TGCGCCAGCAGCCAAGGGACAGGGGTTGGCTACACCTTC.

This CDR3 reads CASSRSLGTGGLEAFF. CDR3 in DNA: TGTGCCAGCAGCCGTTCCTTAGGGACAGGGGGCTTAGAAGCTTTCTTT. The chain uses TRBV5-5 and TRBJ1-1; 12 bases fit TRBD1. The CDR3 is 16 residues long. The ends lost 4 bases at V and 8 bases at J; junction bases unmatched: 12. CDR1 SGHKS and CDR2 YYEKEE come from the germline V gene (reference sequence).

This clone was detected a few times. The rearrangement joins TRBV5-1 to TRBJ1-3, with no clear D. From germline, CDR1 is SGHRS and CDR2 YFSETQ. V was pared by 2 bases and J by 5 bases, with 8 bases between. The CDR3 contains 13 residues. CDR3 bases: TGCGCCAGCAGCTTCGGGGATAGAAACACCATATATTTT. Protein product: CASSFGDRNTIYF.

The chain joins TRBV5-3 to TRBJ2-7; D is ambiguous. TRBV5-3 is noted as an ORF with a role that remains uncertain. Deletions cut 4 bases from V and 9 bases from J, with 11 bases between. This CDR3 contains 11 residues. The CDR3 DNA reads TGTGCCAGAAGCCCCCCCGTCGGGCAGTACTTC. Translation gives CARSPPVGQYF.

The chain couples TRBV4-1 to TRBJ2-2; D uncertain. This CDR3 spans 16 amino acids. The germline V gene encodes CDR1 MGHRA and CDR2 YSYEKL. Trimming shortened V by 1 base and J by 2 bases, and 11 bases separated the two germline ends. CDR3 coding DNA: TGCGCCAGCAGCCAAGCTTTTCCGGTTAACACCGGGGAGCTGTTTTTT. This sequence encodes CASSQAFPVNTGELFF.

This clone has only a few counts. This chain uses TRBV5-6 with TRBJ2-3; a possible D gene is TRBD2 (5 bases). Germline CDR1 is SGHDT and CDR2 is YYEEEE. Trimming took off 6 bases at V and 9 bases at J, with 11 bases between the two ends. The length of the CDR3 is 11 residues. The CDR3 loop reads CASNREKTQYF. CDR3 DNA: TGTGCCAGCAACCGGGAAAAAACGCAGTATTTT. Drawing the rest from reference TRBV5-6 and TRBJ2-3, the complete variable domain is DAGVTQSPTHLIKTRGQQVTLRCSPKSGHDTVSWYQQALGQGPQFIFQYYEEEERQRGNFPDRFSGHQFPNYSSELNVNALLLGDSALYLCASNREKTQYFGPGTRLTVL.

This clone was picked up a small number of times. V is TRBV5-1 and J is TRBJ2-7; TRBD2 might be the D (5 bases). Germline V lookup: CDR1 SGHRS, CDR2 YFSETQ. Trimming shortened V by 0 bases and J by 2 bases, and 6 bases separated the two germline ends. The CDR3 totals 13 residues. CDR3 DNA: TGCGCCAGCAGCTTGGGCGGGCCCTACGAGCAGTACTTC. Its protein product is CASSLGGPYEQYF.

The chain links TRBV6-5 to TRBJ1-1, with D perhaps TRBD1 (6 bases). CDR1 MNHEY and CDR2 SVGAGI come from the germline V gene. The CDR3 is made up of 13 amino acids. Trimming left V 6 bases short and J 1 base short, with 9 bases between. The CDR3 DNA reads as TGTGCCAGCAGGAGACAGGAGAACACTGAAGCTTTCTTT. Protein sequence: CASRRQENTEAFF.

The chain is built from TRBV5-4 and TRBJ2-2; D may be TRBD2 (5 bases). Germline V lookup: CDR1 SGHNT, CDR2 YYREEE (reference sequence). V shed 4 bases and J shed 8 bases, with 18 bases lying between them. This CDR3 region has 15 residues. The CDR3 coding sequence is TGTGCCAGCAGCCCCGAGGGCCTTCTGGTTGGGGAGCTGTTTTTT. The encoded protein is CASSPEGLLVGELFF.

This clone occurred once. The gene calls are TRBV19 and TRBJ2-5; D is perhaps TRBD1 (6 bases). This CDR3 has 14 residues. Trimming took off 6 bases at V and 3 bases at J, with 14 bases between the two ends. Germline assignment: CDR1 LNHDA and CDR2 SQIVND (reference sequence). The CDR3 region has the DNA TGTGCCAGTAGCCCCGGGACAATGAAAGAGACCCAGTACTTC. Amino acids: CASSPGTMKETQYF. Together with reference TRBV19 and TRBJ2-5, the CDR3 gives the full variable domain: DGGITQSPKYLFRKEGQNVTLSCEQNLNHDAMYWYRQDPGQGLRLIYYSQIVNDFQKGDIAEGYSVSREKKESFPLTVTSAQKNPTAFYLCASSPGTMKETQYFGPGTRLLVL.

Comments on this clone: The same CDR3 also results from other DNA sequences found in this sample. The chain employs TRBV28 and TRBJ2-7; weak D call: TRBD1 (6 bases). This CDR3 is built from 14 residues. V lost 7 bases and J 2 bases, leaving 15 bases between the germline ends. CDR1 is MDHEN, CDR2 SYDVKM, per germline. Here the CDR3 DNA reads TGTGCCAGCACGTCACTAGGGGGAGCCTACGAGCAGTACTTC. Protein: CASTSLGGAYEQYF.

The chain uses TRBV6-5 and TRBJ1-1; possibly TRBD1 for D (6 bases). Germline loops: CDR1 MNHEY, CDR2 SVGAGI. The CDR3 loop spans 12 amino acids. The V end lost 5 bases, the J end lost 10 bases, and 14 bases lay between the germline ends. The CDR3 DNA is TGTGCCAGCAGTCTACAGGGACGCGGAGCTTTCTTT. This sequence encodes CASSLQGRGAFF.

The gene calls are TRBV5-1 and TRBJ1-3; 7 bases line up with TRBD1. Trimming took 7 bases from V and 1 from J; bases not matched to a gene: 8. Germline values: CDR1 SGHRS, CDR2 YFSETQ. The CDR3 totals 15 residues. The CDR3 spells CASAPKTGSGNTIYF. The CDR3 DNA is TGCGCCAGCGCCCCGAAGACAGGGTCTGGAAACACCATATATTTT.

The rearrangement uses TRBV6-2 or TRBV6-3 and TRBJ2-7, with TRBD2 matching 12 bases. Losses at the gene ends were 3 bases for V and 1 base for J; bases not matched to a gene: 1. This CDR3 is 15 amino acids long. The germline gives CDR1 MNHEY, CDR2 SVGEGT. CDR3 sequence: CASSYTSGRSYEQYF. CDR3 DNA: TGTGCCAGCAGTTATACTAGCGGGAGGTCCTACGAGCAGTACTTC.

The J gene is TRBJ1-1, the V gene TRBV24-1; weak D call: TRBD1 (6 bases). The CDR3 has 14 residues. V was cut by 4 bases and J by 6 bases, with 14 bases left in between. The germline CDR1 and CDR2 sequences are KGHDR and SFDVKD. The chain's CDR3 is CATSDPGQSAEAFF. DNA for the CDR3: TGTGCCACCAGTGACCCCGGACAGAGCGCTGAAGCTTTCTTT.

The V gene is TRBV7-9, the J gene TRBJ1-5; 8 nucleotides align to TRBD1. CDR1 and CDR2 (germline): SEHNR, FQNEAQ (reference sequence). V lost 3 bases to trimming and J lost 6 bases; unmatched junction nucleotides: 10. The CDR3 loop spans 16 amino acids. The CDR3 DNA reads TGTGCCAGCAGCTTGCACTCGGGGACAGGAGGTCAGCCCCAGCATTTT. The encoded protein is CASSLHSGTGGQPQHF.

The chain uses TRBV27 and TRBJ2-1; D not certain. V gave up 3 bases and J gave up 0 bases, with 6 bases separating them. The CDR3 consists of 14 residues. Germline values: CDR1 MNHEY, CDR2 SMNVEV (reference sequence). The CDR3 DNA is TGTGCCAGCAGTTTCTCTAGCTCCTACAATGAGCAGTTCTTC. Protein sequence: CASSFSSSYNEQFF.

V usage is TRBV7-2 and J usage is TRBJ2-2; D uncertain. CDR3 length: 15 residues. V shed 2 bases and J shed 0 bases, with 7 bases lying between them. Germline V gene sequence: CDR1 SGHTA, CDR2 FQGNSA. CDR3 loop: CASSLLGPNTGELFF. The CDR3 bases are TGTGCCAGCAGCTTACTAGGTCCGAACACCGGGGAGCTGTTTTTT.

This rearrangement joins TRBV3-1 (or the pseudogene TRBV3-2) to TRBJ1-2; possible D gene TRBD1, 5 bases. The germline gives CDR1 LGHDT, CDR2 YNNKEL (reference sequence). V was trimmed by 1 base and J by 4 bases, leaving 19 bases between them. The CDR3 runs to 17 residues. The CDR3 DNA sequence: TGTGCCAGCAGCCAAGTTAGATTCGGGGGAGGAGGCTATGGCTACACCTTC. It specifies CASSQVRFGGGGYGYTF.

The J gene is TRBJ1-2, the V gene TRBV19; D may be TRBD1 (5 bases). CDR1 is LNHDA and CDR2 is SQIVND in the germline V gene (reference sequence). The CDR3 is made up of 17 amino acids. V lost 7 bases, J lost 0 bases, and 21 bases lay in between. The CDR3 coding sequence is TGTGCCAGTACCCTACACGGCACTGGGGGGACTAACTATGGCTACACCTTC. It specifies CASTLHGTGGTNYGYTF.

The rearrangement joins TRBV2 to TRBJ1-1; the D gene is possibly TRBD1 (5 bases). Trimming removed 6 bases from V and 1 base from J, with 9 bases in between. Germline V CDR1 and CDR2: SNHLY, FYNNEI. The CDR3 totals 13 residues. CDR3 amino acids: CASRPQANTEAFF. The CDR3 DNA is TGTGCCAGCAGACCACAGGCGAACACTGAAGCTTTCTTT.

V usage is TRBV13 and J usage is TRBJ2-1, with TRBD1 matching 9 bases. With V trimmed by 5 bases and J by 6 bases, 8 bases remained unmatched. Germline CDR1 reads PRHDT; CDR2 reads FYEKMQ (reference sequence). CDR3 length equals 15 residues. The CDR3 is CASSVTGGHGNEQFF. The CDR3 coding sequence is TGTGCCAGCAGCGTTACAGGGGGCCACGGCAATGAGCAGTTCTTC. Together with reference TRBV13 and TRBJ2-1, the CDR3 gives the full variable domain: AAGVIQSPRHLIKEKRETATLKCYPIPRHDTVYWYQQGPGQDPQFLISFYEKMQSDKGSIPDRFSAQQFSDYHSELNMSSLELGDSALYFCASSVTGGHGNEQFFGPGTRLTVL.

The genes are TRBV27 and TRBJ2-7; tentative D call: TRBD1 (6 bases). Trimming stripped 4 bases from V and 4 bases from J, with 11 bases between. CDR3 length: 13 residues. In germline, CDR1 is MNHEY, CDR2 SMNVEV (reference sequence). The CDR3 DNA sequence: TGTGCCAGCAGTTGGACAGTGAGTTACGAGCAGTACTTC. Protein product: CASSWTVSYEQYF.

The rearrangement uses TRBV18 and TRBJ1-5, with TRBD1 identical over 9 bases. The CDR3 runs to 15 residues. Germline trimming cut 3 bases from V and 6 bases from J; bases unmatched to any gene: 6. Germline V gene lookup returns CDR1 KGHSH and CDR2 LQKENI. The DNA for the CDR3 is TGTGCCAGCTCACCGGACAGGGGACGGAGTCAGCCCCAGCATTTT. Translation: CASSPDRGRSQPQHF.

This clone was observed a handful of times. This sequence joins TRBV2 and TRBJ2-7; 12 nucleotides match TRBD1. Germline lookup yields CDR1 SNHLY and CDR2 FYNNEI. Losses at the gene ends were 9 bases for V and 6 bases for J; bases not matched to a gene: 6. CDR3 size: 13 residues. CDR3 residues: CASKRDRGLEQYF. In DNA, the CDR3 is TGTGCCAGTAAGCGGGACAGGGGGCTCGAGCAGTACTTC.

This clone was observed a few times. The V call is TRBV5-4, the J call TRBJ1-1; the D gene is possibly TRBD1 (6 bases). V dropped 4 bases and J dropped 8 bases, with 12 bases sitting between them. Germline assignment: CDR1 SGHNT and CDR2 YYREEE (reference sequence). The CDR3 contains 12 residues. Written as DNA, the CDR3 is TGTGCCAGCAGCCAGGTTGGACAGGAAGCTTTCTTT. It is translated as CASSQVGQEAFF.

The rearrangement uses TRBV5-1 and TRBJ1-1; D gene ambiguous. The V gene's germline CDR1 is SGHRS and CDR2 YFSETQ. The CDR3 has 13 amino acids. Trimming cost V 1 base and J 5 bases, with 9 bases left between them. This CDR3 is CASSLQFGTEAFF. The CDR3 nucleotides are TGCGCCAGCAGCTTGCAGTTCGGGACTGAAGCTTTCTTT.

The chain combines TRBV11-2 with TRBJ2-1, with 13 bases matching TRBD2. The V segment lost 6 bases and the J segment 5 bases; nucleotides outside the gene matches: 7. The CDR3 sequence is 16 residues long. Per the germline V gene, CDR1 is SGHAT and CDR2 is FQNNGV. CDR3 DNA: TGTGCCAGCAGTCTAGGGGGACTAGCGGGGCACAATGAGCAGTTCTTC. It codes for CASSLGGLAGHNEQFF.